Following are 20 T cell receptor beta chains from one sample sequenced in a study of Ad26.COV2.S vaccination and SARS-CoV-2 variants. Only in-frame clones appear in the TCRdb table, and some are missing; sequencing was by immunoSEQ multiplex PCR. The sample lists about 350,000 clones, roughly nine tenths occurring once. Treatment specified: some 20 received Ad26.COV2.S at low or high dose, single or two shots; roughly five received placebo; per-sample allocation not given. Day 63 after the first vaccine or placebo injection was the time point for sampling. The material was peripheral blood, obtained in a trial of Ad26.COV2.S vaccine versus placebo. The receptor set was obtained from a person between 18 and 65 years old who received the Ad26.COV2.S COVID-19 vaccine or a placebo.

CDR3 in amino acids: CASSLRSGSPGELFF. The CDR3 DNA reads TGTGCCAGCAGCTTACGGAGCGGGAGTCCCGGGGAGCTGTTTTTT. V and J are TRBV11-3 and TRBJ2-2, with 8 bases fitting TRBD2. J gave up 6 bases and V 2 bases, and 5 bases lay outside the gene matches. CDR1 is SGHNT, CDR2 YENEEA, per germline. The CDR3 sequence is 15 residues long.

The chain uses TRBV28 and TRBJ2-1; weak D call: TRBD1 (6 bases). Germline V gene data show CDR1 as MDHEN and CDR2 as SYDVKM. The CDR3 length is 14 residues. V shed 6 bases and J shed 5 bases, with 14 bases lying between them. The CDR3 spells CASSGTLQNNEQFF. The CDR3 nucleotides are TGTGCCAGCAGCGGGACACTCCAAAACAATGAGCAGTTCTTC. Full variable domain (remainder filled in from reference TRBV28 and TRBJ2-1): DVKVTQSSRYLVKRTGEKVFLECVQDMDHENMFWYRQDPGLGLRLIYFSYDVKMKEKGDIPEGYSVSREKKERFSLILESASTNQTSMYLCASSGTLQNNEQFFGPGTRLTVL.

The chain couples TRBV23-1 to TRBJ1-2; TRBD1 aligns across 8 bases. TRBV23-1 falls under the ORF class, with uncertain function. J gave up 9 bases and V 8 bases, and 11 bases lay outside the gene matches. CDR3 length: 13 amino acids. CDR3 DNA: TGCGCCAGCCCCATGAGACAGGGGCCATGCTACACCTTC. It specifies CASPMRQGPCYTF.

This rearrangement joins TRBV11-2 to TRBJ2-4, with 11 bases fitting TRBD2. The CDR3 is made up of 16 amino acids. CDR1 and CDR2 from the germline V gene are SGHAT and FQNNGV. The V gene end was trimmed by 6 bases and the J gene end by 3 bases; junction bases not matched to a gene: 7. The CDR3 DNA is TGTGCCAGCAGTTCACTAGCGGGGGTAGGCAAAAACATTCAGTACTTC. This sequence encodes CASSSLAGVGKNIQYF.

The chain is built from TRBV10-3 and TRBJ1-6; TRBD1 agrees at 7 bases. This CDR3 comprises 15 residues. The V and J ends lost 5 bases and 7 bases, in that order; junction bases with no gene match: 8. Germline loops: CDR1 ENHRY, CDR2 SYGVKD. The CDR3 here is CAISRRQGGNSPLHF. Here the CDR3 DNA reads TGTGCCATCAGTCGTCGACAGGGCGGCAATTCACCCCTCCACTTT.

V usage is TRBV7-2 and J usage is TRBJ2-1; unclear D gene. Germline assignment: CDR1 SGHTA and CDR2 FQGNSA. The CDR3 extends over 14 amino acids. Trimming left V 2 bases short and J 4 bases short, with 9 bases between. CDR3 sequence: CASSLIPGYNEQFF. The CDR3 bases are TGTGCCAGCAGCTTAATCCCAGGATACAATGAGCAGTTCTTC.

The chain employs TRBV25-1 and TRBJ2-1; D not certain. V dropped 5 bases and J dropped 6 bases, with 23 bases sitting between them. This CDR3 is 17 amino acids long. CDR1 and CDR2 from the germline V gene are MGHDK and SYGVNS. The CDR3 bases are TGTGCCAGCAGTTCCCTAATGTCGGTTCGGATCCGCAATGAGCAGTTCTTC. Its translation: CASSSLMSVRIRNEQFF.

This chain uses TRBV19 with TRBJ1-5; maybe TRBD1 (6 bases). The V gene lost 7 bases and the J gene lost 8 bases, with 21 bases spanning the gap. The CDR3 has 15 residues. CDR1 LNHDA and CDR2 SQIVND come from the germline V gene (reference sequence). The CDR3, as DNA: TGTGCCAGTAAGGGACAACTGGGGCCTGGGAAGCCCCAGCATTTT. Its protein is CASKGQLGPGKPQHF.

The chain combines TRBV3-1 (or the pseudogene TRBV3-2) with TRBJ1-1; D possibly corresponds to TRBD1 (5 bases). CDR1 is LGHDT, CDR2 YNNKEL, per germline (reference sequence). The V gene lost 4 bases and the J gene lost 1 base, with 13 bases spanning the gap. This CDR3 is 15 amino acids long. CDR3 nucleotide sequence: TGTGCCAGCAGCCCCCGTGGGGCCACGAACACTGAAGCTTTCTTT. As protein: CASSPRGATNTEAFF.

The gene calls are TRBV5-1 and TRBJ2-3; 12 bases are shared with TRBD2. Germline V CDR1 and CDR2: SGHRS, YFSETQ. The CDR3 consists of 15 residues. Trimming at V came to 3 bases and at J to 3 bases, leaving 2 bases not matched to a gene. CDR3 coding DNA: TGCGCCAGCAGCTCAGGACTAGCGGGGACAGATACGCAGTATTTT. As protein: CASSSGLAGTDTQYF.

V gene TRBV5-1 combines with J gene TRBJ1-1; perhaps TRBD1 as D (6 bases). V lost 1 base and J lost 1, with 14 bases in between. The CDR3 runs 16 residues. Germline V gene sequence: CDR1 SGHRS, CDR2 YFSETQ. As DNA, the CDR3 is TGCGCCAGCAGCTTGCTCCCGTCGGGACAGAACACTGAAGCTTTCTTT. It yields the protein CASSLLPSGQNTEAFF.

This chain links TRBV19 with TRBJ1-4; D remains unclear. Germline-derived CDR1 and CDR2 are LNHDA and SQIVND (reference sequence). The germline V and J ends were trimmed by 4 bases and 5 bases, with 14 bases remaining between them. This CDR3 is 15 amino acids long. CDR3 sequence reads: CASSNTGSPNEKLFF. The CDR3 DNA follows: TGTGCCAGTAGTAACACCGGGTCTCCCAATGAAAAACTGTTTTTT. Together with reference TRBV19 and TRBJ1-4, the CDR3 gives the full variable domain: DGGITQSPKYLFRKEGQNVTLSCEQNLNHDAMYWYRQDPGQGLRLIYYSQIVNDFQKGDIAEGYSVSREKKESFPLTVTSAQKNPTAFYLCASSNTGSPNEKLFFGSGTQLSVL.

This clone was counted ten times or more. The CDR3 region has the DNA TGCGCCAGCACCGGAACAGGGGGTTCCTATGGCTACACCTTC. It translates to CASTGTGGSYGYTF. The chain combines TRBV5-1 with TRBJ1-2; TRBD1 agrees at 8 bases. J was trimmed by 4 bases and V by 6 bases; bases with no gene match: 8. This CDR3 is 14 amino acids long. The V gene's germline CDR1 is SGHRS and CDR2 YFSETQ.

The rearrangement links TRBV28 to TRBJ2-1; 8 nucleotides line up with TRBD2. The V and J ends lost 3 bases and 5 bases, in that order; junction bases with no gene match: 0. The CDR3 covers 13 residues. CDR1 is MDHEN and CDR2 is SYDVKM in the germline V gene. DNA for the CDR3: TGTGCCAGCAGTTTCGGGGGGGACAATGAGCAGTTCTTC. Protein: CASSFGGDNEQFF. Filled out from reference TRBV28 and TRBJ2-1, the complete variable domain reads DVKVTQSSRYLVKRTGEKVFLECVQDMDHENMFWYRQDPGLGLRLIYFSYDVKMKEKGDIPEGYSVSREKKERFSLILESASTNQTSMYLCASSFGGDNEQFFGPGTRLTVL.

The genes are TRBV7-3 and TRBJ2-1, with 7 bases lining up with TRBD1. V lost 2 bases, J lost 6 bases, and 4 bases stayed unmatched. Germline-derived CDR1 and CDR2 are SGHTA and FQGTGA. This CDR3 is built from 14 residues. The DNA for the CDR3 is TGTGCCAGCAGCTTAGAGTACAGGGGCAATGAGCAGTTCTTC. It translates to CASSLEYRGNEQFF. The whole variable domain, remainder taken from reference TRBV7-3 and TRBJ2-1, is GAGVSQTPSNKVTEKGKYVELRCDPISGHTALYWYRQSLGQGPEFLIYFQGTGAADDSGLPNDRFFAVRPEGSVSTLKIQRTERGDSAVYLCASSLEYRGNEQFFGPGTRLTVL.

The sample holds a few counts of this clone. The rearrangement joins TRBV4-2 to TRBJ2-1, with D tentatively TRBD1 or TRBD2 (5 bases each). Germline assignment: CDR1 LGHNA and CDR2 YNFKEQ. Trimming stripped 2 bases from V and 6 bases from J, with 8 bases between. The CDR3 is made up of 13 amino acids. Here the CDR3 DNA reads TGTGCCAGCAGCCAACGGGACCTCAATGAGCAGTTCTTC. Translating gives CASSQRDLNEQFF.

The chain is built from TRBV7-3 and TRBJ2-3; D perhaps matches TRBD2 (6 bases). The CDR3 totals 16 residues. The germline gives CDR1 SGHTA, CDR2 FQGTGA. V was shortened by 3 bases and J by 0 bases, with 13 bases between the two germline ends. The CDR3: CASSFLPGLSTDTQYF. In DNA form, the CDR3 reads TGTGCCAGCAGCTTCCTCCCGGGACTCAGCACAGATACGCAGTATTTT.

This chain joins TRBV6-1 and TRBJ2-1; D is ambiguous. V was cut by 0 bases and J by 7 bases, with 7 bases left in between. Looked up from germline, CDR1 is MNHNS and CDR2 is SASEGT. CDR3 size: 13 residues. CDR3 protein: CASSEAVRNEQFF. For the CDR3, the DNA is TGTGCCAGCAGTGAAGCGGTCCGTAATGAGCAGTTCTTC.

The chain couples TRBV30 to TRBJ2-1, with 11 nucleotides matching TRBD2. The trim removed 4 bases at V and 5 bases at J, leaving 4 bases unmatched. This CDR3 is built from 14 residues. Germline values: CDR1 GTSNPN, CDR2 SVGIG (reference sequence). CDR3 bases: TGTGCCTGGAACCCGGGACTAGCGGACAATGAGCAGTTCTTC. It specifies CAWNPGLADNEQFF.

The CDR3 coding sequence is TGTGCCAGCAGTTTAATGGACAGGGGGGACGAGCAGTACTTC. Its translation: CASSLMDRGDEQYF. V and J are TRBV27 and TRBJ2-7; 10 nucleotides match TRBD1. The junction had 3 bases not matched to a gene; V was cut back by 2 bases and J by 5 bases. The CDR3 length is 14 residues. From germline, CDR1 is MNHEY and CDR2 SMNVEV (reference sequence).